The 27 T cell receptor beta chains below all came from one sample that was sequenced in a study of a mutant IDH1 vaccine in newly diagnosed glioma. Generated by immunoSEQ multiplex PCR, the TCRdb table keeps only in-frame clones and is missing some. The sample holds 45,000 to 65,000 clones, 70% to 85% seen once. Time point here: week 5, during vaccination. Alongside topical imiquimod, each dose of vaccine comprised 300 ug of mutant IDH1 20-mer peptide. Their cognate antigens are unknown. Sequences were derived from PBMCs, sampled from a glioma patient whose treatment included an IDH1 peptide vaccine. Source of these receptors: a woman younger than 30 with glioma. Some clones in this sample may be carry-over from other donors' samples.

The chain links TRBV18 to TRBJ1-2, with D possibly TRBD1 on 5 matching bases. The ends were cut back, 6 bases at V and 7 bases at J, with 15 bases in the middle. The V gene's germline CDR1 is KGHSH and CDR2 LQKENI. This CDR3 region has 13 residues. CDR3 bases: TGTGCCAGCTCGCCGGGACCGGGCGGTGGCTACACCTTC. Amino acids: CASSPGPGGGYTF.

This clone was seen only a few times. One end of the junction does not line up with germline, which may come from a read error. The chain links TRBV10-1 to TRBJ1-1; 9 bases are a match to TRBD1. Germline CDR1 WNHNN, CDR2 SYGVQD (reference sequence). This CDR3 has 15 residues. The DNA for the CDR3 is TGCGCCAGCAGTGACCCAGGGACAGGGAACCCTGAAGCTTTCTTT. It is translated as CASSDPGTGNPEAFF.

The V call is TRBV6-1, the J call TRBJ1-5, with TRBD1 matching over 7 bases. J lost 5 bases, V lost 3 bases, and 1 base had no gene match. The CDR3 sequence is 13 residues long. Germline lookup yields CDR1 MNHNS and CDR2 SASEGT. The CDR3 nucleotides are TGTGCCAGCAGTGACAGGGGGGATCAGCCCCAGCATTTT. Amino acid sequence: CASSDRGDQPQHF.

J is TRBJ2-7 and V is TRBV18; D gene unclear. CDR3 length: 12 residues. Germline CDR1 KGHSH, CDR2 LQKENI. V dropped 3 bases and J dropped 0 bases, with 3 bases sitting between them. CDR3 nucleotides: TGTGCCAGCTCACCGAGCTCCTACGAGCAGTACTTC. Its translation is CASSPSSYEQYF.

The chain couples TRBV5-1 to TRBJ2-2; 9 nucleotides align to TRBD2. J gave up 4 bases and V 2 bases, and 9 bases lay outside the gene matches. Per the germline V gene, CDR1 is SGHRS and CDR2 is YFSETQ. The CDR3 is 17 amino acids. The CDR3 DNA is TGCGCCAGCAGCTTCCGCGGGGGGGCCGATTCCACCGGGGAGCTGTTTTTT. It codes for CASSFRGGADSTGELFF.

The chain links TRBV18 to TRBJ1-5, with 9 positions matching TRBD1. Unmatched junction bases numbered 7, after V lost 4 bases and J lost 6 bases. The CDR3 totals 15 residues. In germline, CDR1 is KGHSH, CDR2 LQKENI. CDR3 sequence: CASSLTPGQGQPQHF. CDR3 nucleotides: TGTGCCAGCTCACTCACCCCGGGACAGGGTCAGCCCCAGCATTTT.

V gene TRBV4-1 combines with J gene TRBJ1-1; D not certain. The V and J ends lost 0 bases and 11 bases respectively, with 16 bases between them. CDR3 length: 14 amino acids. Germline CDR1 is MGHRA and CDR2 is YSYEKL. Here the CDR3 reads CASSQENGLSEAFF. CDR3 sequence (DNA): TGCGCCAGCAGCCAAGAGAATGGGCTCTCGGAGGCTTTCTTT.

V is TRBV6-1 and J is TRBJ2-7; D gene uncertain. Germline lookup yields CDR1 MNHNS and CDR2 SASEGT. V lost 0 bases to trimming and J lost 0 bases, with 9 bases between them. The CDR3 extends over 15 amino acids. Written as DNA, the CDR3 is TGTGCCAGCAGTGAAGCGGCAGGCAGCTCCTACGAGCAGTACTTC. It encodes CASSEAAGSSYEQYF.

This chain links TRBV7-8 with TRBJ1-5, with 7 nucleotides matching TRBD1. Trimming at V came to 3 bases and at J to 6 bases, leaving 8 bases not matched to a gene. CDR1 is SGHVS and CDR2 is FQNEAQ in the germline V gene. This CDR3 is built from 15 residues. Here the CDR3 DNA reads TGTGCCAGCAGCTTTCGGGACAGTAAAAGTCAGCCCCAGCATTTT. It is translated as CASSFRDSKSQPQHF.

The chain links TRBV12-5 to TRBJ2-7; TRBD1 agrees at 7 bases. Unmatched junction bases numbered 1, after V lost 1 base and J lost 4 bases. The CDR3 has 13 residues. Germline CDR1 reads LGHNT; CDR2 reads FRNRAP. The CDR3 bases are TGTGCTAGTGGTTTGGGGGACAGATACGAGCAGTACTTC. It codes for CASGLGDRYEQYF.

The chain recombines TRBV19 with TRBJ2-7; TRBD1 might be the D (5 bases). V lost 5 bases and J 6 bases, leaving 17 bases between the germline ends. Germline CDR1 reads LNHDA; CDR2 reads SQIVND (reference sequence). The CDR3 is 14 residues long. Here the CDR3 DNA reads TGTGCCAGTAGTTTTTCGTCAGGGAAAGGCGAGCAGTACTTC. The encoded protein is CASSFSSGKGEQYF.

This rearrangement joins TRBV6-5 to TRBJ2-3, with 11 positions matching TRBD2. The CDR3 loop spans 15 amino acids. The V gene's germline CDR1 is MNHEY and CDR2 SVGAGI. Germline trimming cut 5 bases from V and 2 bases from J; bases unmatched to any gene: 3. The CDR3 nucleotides are TGTGCCAGCAGTGGGACTAGCGGAAACACAGATACGCAGTATTTT. Translation gives CASSGTSGNTDTQYF.

This chain joins TRBV6-1 and TRBJ2-7; a possible D gene is TRBD2 (5 bases). The CDR3 is made up of 15 amino acids. Trimming removed 5 bases at V and 2 bases at J, with 16 bases between. Germline V lookup: CDR1 MNHNS, CDR2 SASEGT. CDR3 loop: CASSPNRGSPYEQYF. The CDR3 bases are TGTGCCAGCAGTCCGAACCGTGGGAGTCCCTACGAGCAGTACTTC.

The CDR3 spells CASSLARYNEQFF. In nucleotides, the CDR3 is TGCGCCAGCAGCTTGGCCAGGTACAATGAGCAGTTCTTC. This chain joins TRBV5-1 and TRBJ2-1; D is uncertain. Germline CDR1 and CDR2: SGHRS and YFSETQ. The length of the CDR3 is 13 residues. V lost 0 bases, J lost 4 bases, and 5 bases lay in between. The full variable domain, rest sourced from reference TRBV5-1 and TRBJ2-1, is KAGVTQTPRYLIKTRGQQVTLSCSPISGHRSVSWYQQTPGQGLQFLFEYFSETQRNKGNFPGRFSGRQFSNSRSEMNVSTLELGDSALYLCASSLARYNEQFFGPGTRLTVL.

J is TRBJ1-4 and V is TRBV19, with 10 bases identical to TRBD1. The CDR3 runs 15 residues. Trimming took 5 bases from V and 7 from J; bases not matched to a gene: 7. Germline CDR1 reads LNHDA; CDR2 reads SQIVND (reference sequence). CDR3 bases: TGTGCCAGTAGTCCGCGGACAGGGGGAGGTGAAAAACTGTTTTTT. Its translation is CASSPRTGGGEKLFF. The full variable domain, its missing parts supplied by reference TRBV19 and TRBJ1-4, is DGGITQSPKYLFRKEGQNVTLSCEQNLNHDAMYWYRQDPGQGLRLIYYSQIVNDFQKGDIAEGYSVSREKKESFPLTVTSAQKNPTAFYLCASSPRTGGGEKLFFGSGTQLSVL.

CDR3 bases: TGCGCCAGCAGCCCCCGGGACAGGGTCTCCTACGAGCAGTACTTC. It specifies CASSPRDRVSYEQYF. V gene TRBV5-1 combines with J gene TRBJ2-7; 9 positions agree with TRBD1. The CDR3 length is 15 residues. The germline V gene has CDR1 SGHRS and CDR2 YFSETQ. The V gene end was trimmed by 4 bases and the J gene end by 0 bases; junction bases not matched to a gene: 5.

A few counts support this clone. The chain couples TRBV21-1 to TRBJ1-3. TRBV21-1 is an annotated pseudogene. CDR3 length equals 15 residues. CDR3 coding DNA: TGTGCCAGTCCGGTGCCGAGGCGCTCTGGAAACACCATATATTTT. This encodes CASPVPRRSGNTIYF.

The CDR3 DNA is TGCGCCAGCAGCCGGGGGCCGGGACAGAGCACAGATACGCAGTATTTT. Translated, it gives CASSRGPGQSTDTQYF. The rearrangement links TRBV4-1 to TRBJ2-3; 7 positions match TRBD1. The V segment lost 4 bases and the J segment 0 bases; nucleotides outside the gene matches: 7. Germline V gene data show CDR1 as MGHRA and CDR2 as YSYEKL. The CDR3 covers 16 residues.

The CDR3 nucleotides read TGTGCCAGCTCCCCTCCCCAGGGAGTGAACACTGAAGCTTTCTTT. This gives the protein CASSPPQGVNTEAFF. The chain couples TRBV18 to TRBJ1-1; perhaps TRBD1 as D (5 bases). The germline gives CDR1 KGHSH, CDR2 LQKENI. V lost 6 bases, J lost 0 bases, and 14 bases lay in between. CDR3 length: 15 residues.

The chain recombines TRBV5-4 with TRBJ1-2; 7 bases are a match to TRBD1. The germline CDR1 and CDR2 sequences are SGHNT and YYREEE (reference sequence). This CDR3 has 15 amino acids. The J segment lost 1 base and the V segment lost 2 bases, leaving 5 bases of the junction unmatched. The CDR3 region has the DNA TGTGCCAGCAGCTTAAACAGGGGAATTAACTATGGCTACACCTTC. It specifies CASSLNRGINYGYTF.

This clone has a handful of counts. This sequence joins TRBV5-1 and TRBJ1-2; D unclear. CDR3 length: 15 residues. From germline, CDR1 is SGHRS and CDR2 YFSETQ. Trimming took off 3 bases at V and 6 bases at J, with 18 bases between the two ends. CDR3 region: CASSSGPYATDGYTF. CDR3 bases: TGCGCCAGCAGCTCCGGGCCTTACGCAACAGATGGCTACACCTTC.

In nucleotides, the CDR3 is TGTGCCAGCAGGTACAGGGGGCCAGATCAGCCCCAGCATTTT. It codes for CASRYRGPDQPQHF. V and J are TRBV6-1 and TRBJ1-5; TRBD1 matches at 9 bases. J gave up 5 bases and V 6 bases, and 5 bases lay outside the gene matches. The CDR3 length is 14 residues. CDR1 and CDR2 from the germline V gene are MNHNS and SASEGT.

The chain is built from TRBV27 and TRBJ2-7, with TRBD1 matching over 7 bases. The CDR3 contains 14 residues. With V trimmed by 6 bases and J by 7 bases, 12 bases remained unmatched. Looked up from germline, CDR1 is MNHEY and CDR2 is SMNVEV (reference sequence). CDR3 bases: TGTGCCAGCAGGCTGGGACAGCCCGGTGGGGAGCAGTACTTC. It specifies CASRLGQPGGEQYF.

This chain uses TRBV29-1 with TRBJ2-3; D possibly corresponds to TRBD2 (5 bases). The CDR3 consists of 15 residues. CDR1 is SQVTM, CDR2 ANQGSEA, per germline. Trimming took off 2 bases at V and 2 bases at J, with 14 bases between the two ends. DNA of the CDR3: TGCAGCGTTGAAAAAGTGGGAGATTCCACAGATACGCAGTATTTT. It codes for CSVEKVGDSTDTQYF.

This clone was found a few times. The chain employs TRBV4-3 and TRBJ1-2; 10 bases match TRBD1. V shed 4 bases, J shed 7 bases, and the junction held 6 bases outside the gene matches. The CDR3 is 14 amino acids. CDR1 LGHNA and CDR2 YSLEER come from the germline V gene. The CDR3 spells CASSLGTGESGYTF. The CDR3 nucleotides read TGCGCCAGCAGCCTCGGGACAGGGGAAAGTGGCTACACCTTC.

V usage is TRBV6-5 and J usage is TRBJ1-3; tentatively, D is TRBD1 (6 bases). The CDR3 is 14 amino acids. Per the germline V gene, CDR1 is MNHEY and CDR2 is SVGAGI. The V end lost 5 bases, the J end lost 4 bases, and 12 bases lay between the germline ends. The CDR3 nucleotides are TGTGCCAGCAGTGCTCCGGACAGCGGAAACACCATATATTTT. The encoded protein is CASSAPDSGNTIYF.

On this clone: At one end the junction does not follow the germline gene, possibly because of a read error. The chain combines TRBV29-1 with TRBJ2-7; 8 bases map to TRBD2. The CDR3 runs to 17 residues. The V gene's germline CDR1 is SQVTM and CDR2 ANQGSEA. CDR3 coding DNA: TGCAACGTTGAAGGGGGAATTAGCGGGACTGCTCCCTACGAGCAGTACTTC. It is translated as CNVEGGISGTAPYEQYF.